Below, one T cell receptor (beta chain) is given with its context. Its antigen is not known. The data stem from a study of lymphopenia after photon versus proton radiotherapy. Points from the study as a whole: Under photons, naive T cells and diversity fell while effector/memory populations rose. A bigger post-nadir fall in TCR diversity correlated inversely with survival time in deceased patients. After the lymphocyte nadir, photon-treated repertoires showed oligoclonal expansion, especially of CD8+ Temra cells.

Assay: immunoSEQ multiplex PCR; the TCRdb copy retains only in-frame clones and omits some. The sample comprises 30,000 to 40,000 clones, approximately 87% of which are singletons, and around 13% rests with the top ten. The CDR3 spans 15 residues. Looked up from germline, CDR1 is MGHRA and CDR2 is YSYEKL. V lost 1 base and J lost 3; bases outside the gene matches: 4. The chain couples TRBV4-1 to TRBJ1-1, with 8 bases lining up with TRBD1. This sample comprised peripheral blood, obtained from a patient treated with proton-based radiotherapy. This clonotype originated in a woman aged 70 to 79 with pancreatic cancer. The CDR3 DNA sequence: TGCGCCAGCAGCCAAGCCGGGACAGGACACACTGAAGCTTTCTTT. This translates into CASSQAGTGHTEAFF.